Following are 21 T cell receptor beta chains from one sample sequenced in a study of cytomegalovirus exposure and HLA in healthy donors. It was with 60 Vbeta and 13 Jbeta primers that the PCR ran. Using immunoSEQ multiplex PCR, the repertoire was profiled, and TCRdb retains in-frame clones only, with some absent. This table holds 150,000 to 200,000 clones, around 76% found once. What was sequenced was PBMCs. All receptors come from a female donor in good health and CMV-seronegative.

This chain joins TRBV29-1 and TRBJ2-1; 9 nucleotides align to TRBD2. Germline V gene data show CDR1 as SQVTM and CDR2 as ANQGSEA. CDR3 length: 15 amino acids. V lost 1 base, J lost 8 bases, and 9 bases stayed unmatched. The CDR3 spells CSVEGGSGGLDEQFF. As DNA, the CDR3 is TGCAGCGTTGAAGGCGGTAGCGGGGGCCTGGATGAGCAGTTCTTC.

The chain joins TRBV4-1 to TRBJ1-2; 7 bases are shared with TRBD1. Germline V gene lookup returns CDR1 MGHRA and CDR2 YSYEKL. The CDR3 has 15 amino acids. The junction had 6 bases not matched to a gene; V was cut back by 1 base and J by 4 bases. Here the CDR3 DNA reads TGCGCCAGCAGCCAAGTAGACAGGGTTGGCTATGGCTACACCTTC. Translated: CASSQVDRVGYGYTF.

This clone has only one observation. J is TRBJ2-1 and V is TRBV11-2, with 8 bases identical to TRBD1. CDR3 length: 16 residues. Germline V lookup: CDR1 SGHAT, CDR2 FQNNGV. V shed 1 base, J shed 3 bases, and the junction held 5 bases outside the gene matches. The CDR3: CASSLVAGQVYNEQFF. The CDR3 coding sequence is TGTGCCAGCAGCTTAGTCGCGGGACAGGTCTACAATGAGCAGTTCTTC.

The chain joins TRBV5-4 to TRBJ2-3; D perhaps matches TRBD2 (5 bases). The CDR3 contains 14 residues. Germline assignment: CDR1 SGHNT and CDR2 YYREEE (reference sequence). V lost 4 bases and J lost 4, with 13 bases in between. CDR3 nucleotide sequence: TGTGCCAGCAGCCCTTCCTGGAGGCCAGATACGCAGTATTTT. This encodes CASSPSWRPDTQYF.

The chain uses TRBV7-9 and TRBJ2-3; weak D call: TRBD2 (5 bases). The CDR3 consists of 14 residues. V was pared by 3 bases and J by 2 bases, with 9 bases between. Per germline, CDR1 SEHNR and CDR2 FQNEAQ (reference sequence). The CDR3, as DNA: TGTGCCAGCAGCTTCGACGGGAACACAGATACGCAGTATTTT. Translation: CASSFDGNTDTQYF.

The J gene is TRBJ1-3, the V gene TRBV18; D call uncertain. CDR1 and CDR2 (germline): KGHSH, LQKENI. V lost 0 bases and J 3 bases, leaving 6 bases between the germline ends. The CDR3 is 14 amino acids. The CDR3 reads CASSPPNGGNTIYF. The CDR3 region has the DNA TGTGCCAGCTCACCACCTAACGGTGGAAACACCATATATTTT.

The chain links TRBV30 to TRBJ1-1; D is perhaps TRBD1 (6 bases). V was cut by 4 bases and J by 5 bases, with 17 bases left in between. Germline V gene data show CDR1 as GTSNPN and CDR2 as SVGIG (reference sequence). CDR3 length: 14 residues. The DNA of the CDR3 is TGTGCCTGGATTCGAAGGGGGGGTCGGACTGAAGCTTTCTTT. As protein: CAWIRRGGRTEAFF.

The CDR3 region is CASSLVSYEQFF. The CDR3 DNA is TGTGCCAGCAGCTTAGTGTCATATGAGCAGTTCTTC. This chain uses TRBV7-9 with TRBJ2-1; no definite D call. The V end lost 1 base, the J end lost 8 bases, and 6 bases lay between the germline ends. Per germline, CDR1 SEHNR and CDR2 FQNEAQ (reference sequence). The CDR3 has 12 amino acids. Full variable domain (remainder filled in from reference TRBV7-9 and TRBJ2-1): DTGVSQNPRHKITKRGQNVTFRCDPISEHNRLYWYRQTLGQGPEFLTYFQNEAQLEKSRLLSDRFSAERPKGSFSTLEIQRTEQGDSAMYLCASSLVSYEQFFGPGTRLTVL.

The genes are TRBV5-1 and TRBJ2-1, with TRBD2 matching over 11 bases. This CDR3 region has 15 residues. V trimming: 0 bases; J trimming: 9 bases; junction bases outside the gene matches: 5. Germline values: CDR1 SGHRS, CDR2 YFSETQ. CDR3 DNA: TGCGCCAGCAGCTTGGATCTAGCGGGAGGTAGTGAGCAGTTCTTC. Amino acid sequence: CASSLDLAGGSEQFF.

The chain carries TRBV27 and TRBJ2-1, with 9 bases fitting TRBD2. The ends lost 5 bases at V and 6 bases at J; junction bases unmatched: 14. Germline assignment: CDR1 MNHEY and CDR2 SMNVEV (reference sequence). The CDR3 totals 17 residues. CDR3 region: CASSPLSVAGAGNEQFF. CDR3 bases: TGTGCCAGCAGTCCACTCTCGGTAGCGGGGGCCGGCAATGAGCAGTTCTTC.

This clone was observed a single time. V is TRBV9 and J is TRBJ1-2; no definite D call. CDR1 is SGDLS and CDR2 is YYNGEE in the germline V gene. Between the trimmed V and J ends, which lost 2 bases and 6 bases, there was a span of 17 bases. The CDR3 sequence is 15 residues long. The CDR3 nucleotides read TGTGCCAGCAGCGTTTCTCCAGGCCGGTCGAATGGCTACACCTTC. This sequence encodes CASSVSPGRSNGYTF.

CDR3 amino acids: CASSYQESFGQYF. The CDR3 DNA sequence: TGTGCCAGCAGCTACCAAGAATCGTTCGGGCAGTACTTC. The chain employs TRBV7-9 and TRBJ2-7; no firm D call. The CDR3 has 13 amino acids. Per the germline V gene, CDR1 is SEHNR and CDR2 is FQNEAQ (reference sequence). V gave up 4 bases and J gave up 9 bases, with 16 bases separating them.

This chain uses TRBV10-2 with TRBJ2-1, with D possibly TRBD1 on 8 matching bases. Germline loops: CDR1 WSHSY, CDR2 SAAADI. Deletions cut 5 bases from V and 9 bases from J, with 20 bases between. The CDR3 is 15 amino acids. The CDR3 loop reads CASSLTGGAIGEQFF. CDR3 in DNA: TGCGCCAGCAGTCTAACAGGGGGGGCAATTGGTGAGCAGTTCTTC.

The rearrangement joins TRBV5-1 to TRBJ2-1; D is unresolved. CDR3 length: 11 residues. CDR1 is SGHRS and CDR2 is YFSETQ in the germline V gene. Trimming pared 2 bases from V and 7 bases from J, leaving 4 bases between. The chain's CDR3 is CASSFLNEQFF. The CDR3 DNA reads TGCGCCAGCAGCTTCCTTAATGAGCAGTTCTTC.

The DNA for the CDR3 is TGTGCCAGCAAACGGGGTCACGAGCAGTACTTC. It encodes CASKRGHEQYF. This chain joins TRBV6-5 and TRBJ2-7; the D gene is possibly TRBD2 (5 bases). V dropped 7 bases and J dropped 5 bases, with 9 bases sitting between them. This CDR3 region has 11 residues. Germline V CDR1 and CDR2: MNHEY, SVGAGI.

The rearrangement joins TRBV15 to TRBJ2-1; TRBD1 aligns across 8 bases. V was pared by 3 bases and J by 3 bases, with 7 bases of the junction left unmatched. From germline, CDR1 is LNHNV and CDR2 YYDKDF (reference sequence). The CDR3 spans 16 residues. CDR3 sequence reads: CATSRPDRGFYNEQFF. CDR3 nucleotide sequence: TGTGCCACCAGCAGGCCAGACAGGGGATTCTACAATGAGCAGTTCTTC.

Turning to this clone: The junction shows a germline mismatch at one end, possibly a read error. The chain uses TRBV6-5 and TRBJ1-5, with 11 nucleotides matching TRBD1. CDR1 and CDR2 from the germline V gene are MNHEY and SVGAGI. The CDR3 is made up of 15 amino acids. CDR3 bases: TGTGCCAGCAGCTTGGACAGGGGGCGCAACCAGCCCCAGCATTTT. Translation gives CASSLDRGRNQPQHF.

V and J are TRBV4-1 and TRBJ2-5, with 7 positions matching TRBD1. V lost 1 base, J lost 5 bases, and 4 bases stayed unmatched. Germline V CDR1 and CDR2: MGHRA, YSYEKL. This CDR3 spans 14 amino acids. In nucleotides, the CDR3 is TGCGCCAGCAGCCAAGGAGACAGGGAGGAGACCCAGTACTTC. Its protein product is CASSQGDREETQYF.

This clone was counted only a few times. Because the CDR3's place on the DNA is in doubt, the DNA is left out and the CDR3 is given as listed by TCRdb. The V and J genes are TRBV21-1 and TRBJ1-2; TRBD1, the table's D call, was not compared with the DNA. TRBV21-1 is noted as a pseudogene. The CDR3 has 18 amino acids, counting both end residues. Here the CDR3 reads CASSESEWGQGSPSGYTF.

V is TRBV9 and J is TRBJ2-7, with D unresolved. Germline V gene sequence: CDR1 SGDLS, CDR2 YYNGEE. V lost 0 bases and J 6 bases, leaving 10 bases between the germline ends. The CDR3 has 13 amino acids. Here the CDR3 reads CASSVGTGSEQYF. As DNA, the CDR3 is TGTGCCAGCAGCGTAGGAACCGGGTCCGAGCAGTACTTC. The whole variable domain, remainder taken from reference TRBV9 and TRBJ2-7, is DSGVTQTPKHLITATGQRVTLRCSPRSGDLSVYWYQQSLDQGLQFLIQYYNGEERAKGNILERFSAQQFPDLHSELNLSSLELGDSALYFCASSVGTGSEQYFGPGTRLTVT.

The DNA of the CDR3 is TGCGCCAGCAGATCGACAGCACAGGGCTATGGCTACACCTTC. Encoded protein: CASRSTAQGYGYTF. The chain links TRBV5-1 to TRBJ1-2, with D tentatively TRBD1 (6 bases). This CDR3 has 14 amino acids. Trimming shortened V by 5 bases and J by 4 bases, and 15 bases separated the two germline ends. Germline CDR1 SGHRS, CDR2 YFSETQ.